The rows below give T cell receptor beta chains drawn from one sample of a study of type 1 regulatory T cells. Each CDR3 protein gets one entry after TCRdb re-called the reads with MiXCR. There are 88,000 or so distinct CDR3 sequences in the sample; 31% occur only once, and 2% to 2.5% lies in the top ten. Source material: CD4+ T cells, either the whole sample or a sorted fraction (not recorded which). All receptors derive from a human donor in good health. Both conserved end residues are trimmed from each CDR3. Each record gives: CDR3 length, V gene, J gene, CDR3 protein.

>11|TRBV7-8|TRBJ1-2
ASSNDSVAGYT
>14|TRBV20-1|TRBJ1-5
SARDLGGGSNQPQH
>13|TRBV4-3|TRBJ2-7
ASSGRTSGSYEQY
>13|TRBV7-2|TRBJ2-1
ASSPLLGTRDEQF
>12|TRBV5-1|TRBJ2-7
ASGLEGPPYEQY
>14|TRBV9|TRBJ2-2
ASSGRETSGSRELF
>15|TRBV14|TRBJ2-1
ASSQVVAPIGYNEQF
>12|TRBV12-3/TRBV12-4|TRBJ1-1
ASRPGQGNTEAF
>13|TRBV3-1|TRBJ2-7
ASSHVLGRDYEQY
>14|TRBV11-2|TRBJ2-1
ASSLVRGGTYNEQF
>14|TRBV10-3|TRBJ2-3
AISEVAGESTDTQY
>14|TRBV15|TRBJ2-5
ATSRGSRGLEETQY
>13|TRBV5-1|TRBJ2-1
ASSTRQSSYNEQF
>14|TRBV5-6|TRBJ2-2
ASSLTGGPNTGELF
>15|TRBV21-1|TRBJ2-5
ASSKRSGVAHQGTQY
>10|TRBV6-6|TRBJ1-5
ASSYSKAEQH
>12|TRBV5-1|TRBJ1-2
ASSLAGNYYGYT
>13|TRBV5-6|TRBJ2-2
ASSWDRGQIGELF
>15|TRBV4-1|TRBJ2-2
ASSQVELAPNTGELF
>10|TRBV10-2|TRBJ1-1
ASSGLGREAF
>12|TRBV5-1|TRBJ2-7
ASSLMRGDYEQY
>13|TRBV7-2|TRBJ2-2
ASSLMAGGPGELF
>12|TRBV19|TRBJ2-5
ASSILAGDETQY
>15|TRBV24-1|TRBJ2-2
ATSDLPDYRDTGEPF
>13|TRBV3-1|TRBJ2-3
ASSYRSGSTDTQY
>10|TRBV5-5|TRBJ1-1
ASSFNRGLAF
>15|TRBV4-1|TRBJ2-1
ASSQGNGRSSYNEQS
>12|TRBV6-1|TRBJ2-7
ASSVSSTAYEQY
>13|TRBV6-2/TRBV6-3|TRBJ1-1
ASSPLINAASEAF
>13|TRBV10-3|TRBJ1-5
ATGRQGRSNQPQH
>12|TRBV10-3|TRBJ1-5
AISGDNSNQPQH
>14|TRBV2|TRBJ2-1
ASSEGRGPQDNEQF
>12|TRBV20-1|TRBJ2-1
SARDRVAYNEQF
>14|TRBV2|TRBJ2-3
ASTPLGTAPPDTQY
>11|TRBV6-1|TRBJ1-1
ATLGLLNTEAF